The next 21 T cell receptor beta chains were all read from a single sample in a study of cytomegalovirus exposure and HLA in healthy donors (dated by TCRdb to the late 2010s). The method behind the library was the immunoSEQ multiplex PCR assay. The multiplex PCR relied on a mix of 60 forward primers for TCR Vbeta segments and 13 reverse primers for TCR Jbeta segments. This immuneACCESS table, as held by TCRdb, lists in-frame sequences with V and J called but not all clones. Of the missing ones, under half trace to an unresolved V gene in checked studies; the others have no known cause. This sample is represented by 100,000 to 120,000 clones; just over 75% of them were singletons. Over 8% of the sample comes from the top ten. What was sequenced was PBMCs. The receptors come from a middle-aged man in good health and CMV-seropositive.

The genes are TRBV2 and TRBJ1-3; possibly TRBD1 for D (6 bases). Germline CDR1 SNHLY, CDR2 FYNNEI. V lost 4 bases to trimming and J lost 0 bases, with 10 bases between them. There are 15 residues in the CDR3. In DNA, the CDR3 is TGTGCCAGCAGTGCCCGGGGGGCCTCTGGAAACACCATATATTTT. This codes for CASSARGASGNTIYF.

The chain has TRBV29-1 and TRBJ1-2, with no clear D. Trimming stripped 3 bases from V and 3 bases from J, with 5 bases between. CDR1 is SQVTM and CDR2 is ANQGSEA in the germline V gene. The CDR3 has 11 amino acids. The CDR3, as DNA: TGCAGCGTTGACGGGTACTATGGCTACACCTTC. Translation: CSVDGYYGYTF. The entire variable domain, with the rest obtained from reference TRBV29-1 and TRBJ1-2, is as follows: SAVISQKPSRDICQRGTSLTIQCQVDSQVTMMFWYRQQPGQSLTLIATANQGSEATYESGFVIDKFPISRPNLTFSTLTVSNMSPEDSSIYLCSVDGYYGYTFGSGTRLTVV.

This clone was seen a few times. The chain employs TRBV5-4 and TRBJ2-7; weak D call: TRBD1 (6 bases). CDR1 SGHNT and CDR2 YYREEE come from the germline V gene (reference sequence). The CDR3 contains 14 residues. V dropped 9 bases and J dropped 0 bases, with 16 bases sitting between them. CDR3 DNA: TGTGCCACCCAACAGGGTGGGGGCTCCTACGAGCAGTACTTC. It specifies CATQQGGGSYEQYF. Full variable domain (remainder filled in from reference TRBV5-4 and TRBJ2-7): ETGVTQSPTHLIKTRGQQVTLRCSSQSGHNTVSWYQQALGQGPQFIFQYYREEENGRGNFPPRFSGLQFPNYSSELNVNALELDDSALYLCATQQGGGSYEQYFGPGTRLTVT.

The chain is built from TRBV28 and TRBJ1-2, with 10 bases lining up with TRBD1. The V segment lost 10 bases and the J segment 2 bases; nucleotides outside the gene matches: 4. Germline V gene sequence: CDR1 MDHEN, CDR2 SYDVKM. CDR3 length: 13 amino acids. CDR3: CAIRDRGNYGYTF. In DNA, the CDR3 is TGTGCCATCAGGGACAGGGGAAACTATGGCTACACCTTC.

This clone was detected only a few times. The chain recombines TRBV10-1 with TRBJ1-5, with D uncertain. CDR1 is WNHNN and CDR2 is SYGVQD in the germline V gene (reference sequence). Trimming stripped 0 bases from V and 3 bases from J, with 3 bases between. CDR3 length: 13 residues. The CDR3 region has the DNA TGCGCCAGCAGTGAGTCCATCAATCAGCCCCAGCATTTT. Protein sequence: CASSESINQPQHF.

The sample holds one count of this clone. This chain links TRBV4-1 with TRBJ1-4; 10 bases agree with TRBD1. V shed 2 bases, J shed 5 bases, and the junction held 2 bases outside the gene matches. The germline V gene has CDR1 MGHRA and CDR2 YSYEKL. The CDR3 consists of 15 residues. CDR3 protein: CASSQPGQGNEKLFF. The DNA for the CDR3 is TGCGCCAGCAGCCAACCGGGACAGGGGAATGAAAAACTGTTTTTT.

The CDR3 DNA is TGTGCCAGCAGCTGGGAGGGCCACGGCAATGAGCAGTTCTTC. It yields the protein CASSWEGHGNEQFF. The chain employs TRBV7-6 and TRBJ2-1, with TRBD2 matching over 7 bases. The CDR3 covers 14 residues. CDR1 and CDR2 (germline): SGHVS, FNYEAQ. V was pared by 4 bases and J by 6 bases, with 6 bases of the junction left unmatched. Based on the CDR3 plus reference TRBV7-6 and TRBJ2-1, the full variable domain is GAGVSQSPRYKVTKRGQDVALRCDPISGHVSLYWYRQALGQGPEFLTYFNYEAQQDKSGLPNDRFSAERPEGSISTLTIQRTEQRDSAMYRCASSWEGHGNEQFFGPGTRLTVL.

This clone appeared a few times. The chain is built from TRBV30 and TRBJ1-1; 9 positions agree with TRBD1. Germline values: CDR1 GTSNPN, CDR2 SVGIG (reference sequence). The CDR3 extends over 15 amino acids. The J segment lost 6 bases and the V segment lost 0 bases, leaving 8 bases of the junction unmatched. CDR3 DNA: TGTGCCTGGAGTGTAAGGGACAGGGTGGTTGCTGAAGCTTTCTTT. This codes for CAWSVRDRVVAEAFF.

This chain uses TRBV4-1 with TRBJ2-5; the match to TRBD2 covers 11 bases. The DNA end is more similar to TRBJ2-7, so the J call may be wrong. CDR1 is MGHRA and CDR2 is YSYEKL in the germline V gene. The CDR3 covers 16 residues. CDR3 sequence (DNA): TGCGCCAGCAGCCAACCGCTTAGCGGGAGGGCTGGCGAGCAGTACTTC. It is translated as CASSQPLSGRAGEQYF.

The V call is TRBV28, the J call TRBJ2-2, with 8 bases aligning to TRBD1. CDR1 MDHEN and CDR2 SYDVKM come from the germline V gene. Trimming cost V 6 bases and J 5 bases; bases outside gene matches: 5. CDR3 length equals 14 residues. The CDR3 region has the DNA TGTGCCAGCAGCGACAGGGGAAATACCGGGGAGCTGTTTTTT. The encoded protein is CASSDRGNTGELFF. Full variable domain (remainder filled in from reference TRBV28 and TRBJ2-2): DVKVTQSSRYLVKRTGEKVFLECVQDMDHENMFWYRQDPGLGLRLIYFSYDVKMKEKGDIPEGYSVSREKKERFSLILESASTNQTSMYLCASSDRGNTGELFFGEGSRLTVL.

This clone was recorded only once. Relative to the germline gene, one junction end is altered; a read error may explain this. The chain uses TRBV7-9 and TRBJ1-2; TRBD1 is a possible D gene (6 bases). The CDR3 contains 15 residues. Germline CDR1 is SEHNR and CDR2 is FQNEAQ (reference sequence). Here the CDR3 DNA reads TGTTCCAGCAGCTTAAGTTCGTACAGGGCTTATGGCTACACCTTC. As protein: CSSSLSSYRAYGYTF.

This chain links TRBV7-2 with TRBJ1-1; unclear D gene. Germline CDR1 SGHTA, CDR2 FQGNSA. The CDR3 contains 18 residues. V lost 2 bases to trimming and J lost 4 bases, with 23 bases between them. The CDR3 coding sequence is TGTGCCAGCAGCTTATCCAGACGGGTTTTATCCGGTAGCACTGAAGCTTTCTTT. Translation: CASSLSRRVLSGSTEAFF.

The chain couples TRBV10-1 to TRBJ2-1; D unclear. V was shortened by 3 bases and J by 8 bases, with 17 bases between the two germline ends. CDR3 length: 15 amino acids. Per the germline V gene, CDR1 is WNHNN and CDR2 is SYGVQD (reference sequence). The CDR3 reads CASSDGGRRVDEQFF. The DNA of the CDR3 is TGCGCCAGCAGTGACGGCGGTCGAAGAGTGGATGAGCAGTTCTTC.

The V call is TRBV19, the J call TRBJ1-2; 8 positions match TRBD1. The CDR3 length is 14 residues. Germline-derived CDR1 and CDR2 are LNHDA and SQIVND (reference sequence). V trimming: 4 bases; J trimming: 8 bases; junction bases outside the gene matches: 9. DNA for the CDR3: TGTGCCAGTAGTACTCGACAGGGGAGGGGAGGCTACACCTTC. This sequence encodes CASSTRQGRGGYTF.

The chain has TRBV19 and TRBJ2-1, with 7 bases fitting TRBD2. This CDR3 is 14 amino acids long. Losses at the gene ends were 7 bases for V and 9 bases for J; bases not matched to a gene: 12. Germline V CDR1 and CDR2: LNHDA, SQIVND (reference sequence). The CDR3 is CASIEPGGKGEQFF. In DNA, the CDR3 is TGTGCCAGTATTGAACCCGGGGGGAAAGGTGAGCAGTTCTTC.

The chain carries TRBV9 and TRBJ1-1; unclear D gene. V was clipped by 0 bases and J by 2 bases, with 11 bases between them. The CDR3 loop spans 15 amino acids. Germline loops: CDR1 SGDLS, CDR2 YYNGEE. The CDR3 bases are TGTGCCAGCAGCGTAGGTTCGGGGTCTAACACTGAAGCTTTCTTT. It specifies CASSVGSGSNTEAFF.

This chain links TRBV7-2 with TRBJ2-7; TRBD2 matches 16 bases. The CDR3 consists of 14 residues. V dropped 6 bases and J dropped 5; count of bases not matched to a gene: 1. Germline V gene lookup returns CDR1 SGHTA and CDR2 FQGNSA. CDR3 protein: CASRGLAGGHEQYF. CDR3 sequence (DNA): TGTGCCAGCAGGGGACTAGCGGGGGGGCACGAGCAGTACTTC. Full variable domain (rest looked up from reference TRBV7-2 and TRBJ2-7): GAGVSQSPSNKVTEKGKDVELRCDPISGHTALYWYRQSLGQGLEFLIYFQGNSAPDKSGLPSDRFSAERTGGSVSTLTIQRTQQEDSAVYLCASRGLAGGHEQYFGPGTRLTVT.

Concerning this clone: The junction differs from germline at one of its ends, possibly a read error. This rearrangement joins TRBV7-3 to TRBJ2-6; D is possibly TRBD1 (5 bases). The CDR3 totals 18 residues. CDR1 and CDR2 (germline): SGHTA, FQGTGA. CDR3 loop: CASSLSGGTNSGANGLTF. DNA for the CDR3: TGTGCCAGCAGCTTATCTGGCGGCACCAACTCTGGGGCCAACGGCCTGACTTTC.

The chain couples TRBV30 to TRBJ2-7, with 9 positions matching TRBD1. Germline-derived CDR1 and CDR2 are GTSNPN and SVGIG (reference sequence). Trimming at V came to 7 bases and at J to 1 base, leaving 8 bases not matched to a gene. The CDR3 has 14 amino acids. The CDR3 DNA follows: TGTGCCTTCTCCCACGGGACAGGGTCCTACGAGCAGTACTTC. This sequence encodes CAFSHGTGSYEQYF.

The chain links TRBV5-4 to TRBJ1-2, with 11 bases fitting TRBD1. The CDR3 totals 16 residues. The J segment lost 3 bases and the V segment lost 2 bases, leaving 6 bases of the junction unmatched. The germline gives CDR1 SGHNT, CDR2 YYREEE (reference sequence). CDR3 DNA sequence: TGTGCCAGCAGCTTTGGACAGGGGGCGCTGGACTATGGCTACACCTTC. Translating it yields CASSFGQGALDYGYTF. The full variable domain, in which reference TRBV5-4 and TRBJ1-2 provide the parts outside the CDR3, is ETGVTQSPTHLIKTRGQQVTLRCSSQSGHNTVSWYQQALGQGPQFIFQYYREEENGRGNFPPRFSGLQFPNYSSELNVNALELDDSALYLCASSFGQGALDYGYTFGSGTRLTVV.

The V call is TRBV10-1, the J call TRBJ1-2; TRBD1 aligns across 9 bases. CDR3 length: 17 residues. Trimming removed 7 bases from V and 2 bases from J; junction bases left unmatched: 14. Germline V gene data show CDR1 as WNHNN and CDR2 as SYGVQD (reference sequence). CDR3 amino acids: CASNLQLGGTGNYGYTF. As DNA, the CDR3 is TGCGCCAGCAATCTACAACTGGGCGGGACAGGGAACTATGGCTACACCTTC.